This T cell receptor (beta chain) was sequenced for a study of Graves' ophthalmopathy and Graves' hyperthyroidism. Germline V gives CDR1 SGHKS, CDR2 YYEKEE (reference sequence). V lost 1 base, J lost 1 base, and 6 bases lay in between. The CDR3 totals 13 residues. Study-level findings and limits: Blood also held most thyroid clonotypes expanded above 0.001 frequency.

Ophthalmopathy donors' eye disease showed moderate-to-severe activity, CAS of at least 3, NOSPECS of at least 4 and duration under 3 months. Exclusion applied to patients with other autoimmune diseases, uncontrolled infections, pregnancy or lactation. The diagnosis combined clinical symptoms, thyroxine, TRAb, thyroid ultrasound and orbital computed tomography scans. Amplified material comprised TCR beta CDR3 regions derived from RNA transcripts. HTBI-primed RT-PCR formed the first round, and a multiplex PCR formed the second. TCRdb reprocessed the multiplex PCR reads via MiXCR and lists one record per CDR3 protein. The sample has 240,000 or so distinct CDR3 sequences; around 50% are singletons. This clonotype showed up just a few times. Its antigen is as yet unknown.

J is TRBJ2-7 and V is TRBV5-5; unclear D gene. Sequenced sample: peripheral blood. The sequence came from an adult man with Graves' ophthalmopathy. The CDR3 coding sequence is TGTGCCAGCAGCTTGCGGGTTTCCTACGAGCAGTACTTC. Protein: CASSLRVSYEQYF. Supplemented by reference TRBV5-5 and TRBJ2-7, the full variable domain reads DAGVTQSPTHLIKTRGQQVTLRCSPISGHKSVSWYQQVLGQGPQFIFQYYEKEERGRGNFPDRFSARQFPNYSSELNVNALLLGDSALYLCASSLRVSYEQYFGPGTRLTVT.